This passage covers 15 T cell receptor beta chains from one sample sequenced in a study of metastatic and nonmetastatic thyroid tumors (dated by TCRdb to about 2020). The receptor library was made with PCR. The data were produced on an Illumina HiSeq 4000. The public reads were reprocessed in TCRdb via fastp at Q25 and MiXCR, keeping in-frame beta chains. The sample table shows 14,000 or so clones, and 29% are seen once. Roughly 3.7% of the sample is held by the ten biggest clonotypes. None of the patients had been given any treatment before thyroid surgery. Sequenced: blood. These TCRs come from a female donor with papillary thyroid cancer or a benign thyroid nodule (not recorded which). Some clones in this sample may be carry-over from other donors' samples.

For this clone: Its ends do not fully match the called genes, so a read error is possible. CDR3 amino acids: CATSCPGQGESGELLF. The CDR3 DNA is TGTGCCACCAGTTGTCCGGGACAGGGGGAATCCGGGGAGCTGCTTTTT. The chain uses TRBV24-1 and TRBJ2-2, with 11 bases matching TRBD1. Germline V CDR1 and CDR2: KGHDR, SFDVKD. This CDR3 has 16 residues.

V gene TRBV11-3 combines with J gene TRBJ2-1; D perhaps matches TRBD1 (5 bases). Germline lookup yields CDR1 SGHNT and CDR2 YENEEA. The CDR3 runs 14 residues. The V and J ends lost 1 base and 10 bases respectively, with 14 bases between them. Here the CDR3 DNA reads TGTGCCAGCAGCTTAGTTCCAGGGCTGGAAGAGCAGTTCTTC. It encodes CASSLVPGLEEQFF.

This clone was picked up many times. The junction shows a germline mismatch at one end, possibly a read error. The chain links TRBV11-2 to TRBJ2-5; D unresolved. Germline CDR1 reads SGHAT; CDR2 reads FQNNGV. The CDR3 consists of 11 residues. CDR3 amino acids: CTSSLGETQYF. CDR3 DNA sequence: TGTACCAGCAGCTTAGGGGAGACCCAGTACTTC.

In its sample, this clone is medium-sized (0.01 to 0.1%). Distinct nucleotide sequences in the sample also encode this CDR3. The chain employs TRBV6-2 or TRBV6-3 and TRBJ2-1; TRBD1 is a possible D gene (6 bases). Trimming cost V 4 bases and J 1 base, with 14 bases left between them. The CDR3 has 16 residues. CDR1 and CDR2 (germline): MNHEY, SVGEGT. The CDR3, as DNA: TGTGCCAGCAGTTTCATGACAGGCCTTTCCTACAATGAGCAGTTCTTC. Translated: CASSFMTGLSYNEQFF.

The table lists this clone with many counts. The sample has other DNA sequences that encode this CDR3 too. The chain couples TRBV5-1 to TRBJ2-1; 8 bases agree with TRBD2. This CDR3 is 16 amino acids long. Germline V gene lookup returns CDR1 SGHRS and CDR2 YFSETQ. The V and J ends lost 6 bases and 4 bases, in that order; junction bases with no gene match: 12. CDR3: CASNDRPGGVYNEQFF. The DNA of the CDR3 is TGCGCCAGCAACGATCGACCGGGGGGGGTTTACAATGAGCAGTTCTTC. The full variable domain, rest sourced from reference TRBV5-1 and TRBJ2-1, is KAGVTQTPRYLIKTRGQQVTLSCSPISGHRSVSWYQQTPGQGLQFLFEYFSETQRNKGNFPGRFSGRQFSNSRSEMNVSTLELGDSALYLCASNDRPGGVYNEQFFGPGTRLTVL.

In its sample, this clone ranks as medium-sized (0.01 to 0.1%). The rearrangement joins TRBV7-8 to TRBJ1-1, with D hard to call. This CDR3 comprises 15 residues. The germline gives CDR1 SGHVS, CDR2 FQNEAQ. Trimming took 5 bases from V and 4 from J, leaving 17 bases between them. CDR3: CASSATRLEGTEAFF. In DNA form, the CDR3 reads TGTGCCAGCAGCGCGACACGGTTAGAGGGCACTGAAGCTTTCTTT.

Regarding this clone: A much larger clone sits a single nucleotide away, making a read error possible. The chain is built from TRBV5-1 and TRBJ1-1; D is possibly TRBD1 (6 bases). V was clipped by 4 bases and J by 1 base, with 11 bases between them. Germline V CDR1 and CDR2: SGHRS, YFSETQ. The CDR3 runs to 14 residues. This chain's CDR3 is CASSLGGPNTEAFF. The CDR3 DNA sequence: TGCGCCAGCAGCCTCGGGGGCCCGAACACTGAAGCTTTCTTT.

This clone is labeled medium-sized. The chain carries TRBV6-2 or TRBV6-3 and TRBJ2-1, with 7 bases lining up with TRBD2. This CDR3 has 15 amino acids. CDR1 is MNHEY and CDR2 is SVGEGT in the germline V gene. V was pared by 6 bases and J by 3 bases, with 8 bases of the junction left unmatched. As DNA, the CDR3 is TGTGCCAGCAGCCAACTAGCGCCTATCTACAATGAGCAGTTCTTC. As protein: CASSQLAPIYNEQFF.

By share, this clone counts as medium-sized. The chain is built from TRBV7-3 and TRBJ2-2; D possibly corresponds to TRBD1 (5 bases). Germline-derived CDR1 and CDR2 are SGHTA and FQGTGA. With 5 bases removed from V and 4 bases from J, the gap between germline ends came to 14 bases. The CDR3 loop spans 15 amino acids. The CDR3 sequence is CASSVDTRGTGELFF. The CDR3 DNA reads as TGTGCCAGCAGCGTGGACACGCGCGGCACCGGGGAGCTGTTTTTT.

In this sample, this clone is medium-sized. The rearrangement links TRBV20-1 to TRBJ2-1, with D possibly matching TRBD2 (8 bases). This CDR3 has 13 amino acids. Germline V gene lookup returns CDR1 DFQATT and CDR2 SNEGSKA (reference sequence). Trimming stripped 3 bases from V and 8 bases from J, with 14 bases between. CDR3 sequence: CSASSGTVDEQFF. CDR3 sequence (DNA): TGCAGTGCTAGTAGCGGGACAGTTGATGAGCAGTTCTTC.

In this sample, this clone turned up once. The gene calls are TRBV6-2 or TRBV6-3 and TRBJ2-2; tentative D call: TRBD1 (6 bases). CDR1 is MNHEY, CDR2 SVGEGT, per germline. This CDR3 is 20 amino acids long. Trimming left V 7 bases short and J 3 bases short, with 30 bases between. The CDR3 spells CASNPNPGLGALTDTGELFF. CDR3 nucleotides: TGTGCCAGCAACCCGAACCCGGGCCTGGGGGCCCTCACAGACACCGGGGAGCTGTTTTTT.

Regarding this clone: One end of the junction varies from germline; a read error may be responsible. The chain combines TRBV25-1 with TRBJ2-7, with 7 positions matching TRBD1. CDR1 is MGHDK, CDR2 SYGVNS, per germline. This CDR3 is built from 13 residues. The CDR3 protein is CASSELGTDRIDF. The CDR3 DNA follows: TGTGCCAGCAGTGAATTAGGGACAGACCGCATCGACTTC.

This clone is termed medium-sized. This chain joins TRBV6-2 or TRBV6-3 and TRBJ1-5; D gene ambiguous. This CDR3 has 15 residues. V was shortened by 7 bases and J by 3 bases, with 16 bases between the two germline ends. Looked up from germline, CDR1 is MNHEY and CDR2 is SVGEGT. The CDR3 DNA is TGTGCCAGCACAAGGCAGGCGGGATTCAATCAGCCCCAGCATTTT. Translated: CASTRQAGFNQPQHF.

This clone was recorded many times. V usage is TRBV11-3 and J usage is TRBJ1-1, with no clear D. Germline loops: CDR1 SGHNT, CDR2 YENEEA. Trimming left V 6 bases short and J 1 base short, with 9 bases between. This CDR3 is 13 amino acids long. As DNA, the CDR3 is TGTGCCAGCAGTTACGACACGAACACTGAAGCTTTCTTT. This codes for CASSYDTNTEAFF.

This clone was counted once. The chain couples TRBV20-1 to TRBJ1-6, with a weak D call TRBD1 (5 bases). From germline, CDR1 is DFQATT and CDR2 SNEGSKA (reference sequence). The CDR3 is made up of 14 amino acids. V lost 6 bases, J lost 9 bases, and 18 bases lay in between. The CDR3 protein is CSALDGQGISPLHF. The CDR3 DNA reads as TGCAGTGCCCTCGACGGGCAGGGAATTTCACCCCTCCACTTT.